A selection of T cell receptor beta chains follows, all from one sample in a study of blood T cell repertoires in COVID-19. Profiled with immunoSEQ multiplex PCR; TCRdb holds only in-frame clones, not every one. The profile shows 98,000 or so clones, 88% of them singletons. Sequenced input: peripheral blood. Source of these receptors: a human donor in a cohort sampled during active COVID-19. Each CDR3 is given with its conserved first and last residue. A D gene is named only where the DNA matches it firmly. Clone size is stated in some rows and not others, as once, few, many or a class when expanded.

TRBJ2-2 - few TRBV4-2 TGTGCCAGCAGCGGAGTGAACACCGGGGAGCTGTTTTTT CASSGVNTGELFF
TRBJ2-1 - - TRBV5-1 TGCGCCAGCAGCTTGGCCGGCCCCGGGGAGCAGTTCTTC CASSLAGPGEQFF
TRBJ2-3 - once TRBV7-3 TGTGCCAGCAGCTTGCGGGGCTCCTGGGCAGATACGCAGTATTTT CASSLRGSWADTQYF
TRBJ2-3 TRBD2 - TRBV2 TGTGCCAGCAGTGTAAACAGCGGGGGTGGGCAAGATACGCAGTATTTT CASSVNSGGGQDTQYF
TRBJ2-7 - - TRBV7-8 TGTGCCAGCAGCCTAGGCGGGGCCGTCGAGCAGTACTTC CASSLGGAVEQYF
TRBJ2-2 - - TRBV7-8 TGTGCCAGCAGCTTAGGGTTCGGTGGCACCGGGGAGCTGTTTTTT CASSLGFGGTGELFF
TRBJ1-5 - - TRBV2 TGTGCCAGCAGTGAGTCTAATCAGCCCCAGCATTTT CASSESNQPQHF
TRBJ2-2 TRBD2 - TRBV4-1 TGCGCCAGCAGCCCTTTAGCGGGGGGAGACACCGGGGAGCTGTTTTTT CASSPLAGGDTGELFF
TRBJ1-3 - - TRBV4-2 TGTGCCAGCAGCCAATCTAGGGACACTAGCTCTGGAAACACCATATATTTT CASSQSRDTSSGNTIYF
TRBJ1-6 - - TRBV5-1 TGCGCCAGCAGCTTAGAACAGAATTCACCCCTCCACTTT CASSLEQNSPLHF
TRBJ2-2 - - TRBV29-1 TGCAGCGTTTTAATAAGGCCTACGGGTACCGGGGAGCTGTTTTTT CSVLIRPTGTGELFF